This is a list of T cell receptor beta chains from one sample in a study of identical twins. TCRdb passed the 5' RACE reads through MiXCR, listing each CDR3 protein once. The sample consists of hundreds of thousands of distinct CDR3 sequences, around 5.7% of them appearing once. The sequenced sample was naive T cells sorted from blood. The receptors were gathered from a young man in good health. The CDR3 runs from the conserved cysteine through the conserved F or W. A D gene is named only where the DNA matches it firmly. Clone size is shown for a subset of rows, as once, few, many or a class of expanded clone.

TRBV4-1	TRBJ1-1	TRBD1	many	TGCGCCAGCAGCTACCTGGGACAGGGGTGGTCGCACACTGAAGCTTTCTTT	CASSYLGQGWSHTEAFF
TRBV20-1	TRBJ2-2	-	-	TGCAGTGCCAGGCACCTACCAAAAGGCAGGGACATATCCACCGGGGAGCTGTTTTTT	CSARHLPKGRDISTGELFF
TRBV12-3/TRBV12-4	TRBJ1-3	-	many	TGTGCCAGCAGCTCCCGGGGAAACACCATATATTTT	CASSSRGNTIYF
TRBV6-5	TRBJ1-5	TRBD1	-	TGTGCCAGCAGTAACAGGGGCCCTGACTTCCCCAATCAGCCCCAGCATTTT	CASSNRGPDFPNQPQHF
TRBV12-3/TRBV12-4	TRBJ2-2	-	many	TGTGCCAGCTCCTTCGGAGACCCACACCGTTATAACACCGGGGAGCTGTTTTTT	CASSFGDPHRYNTGELFF
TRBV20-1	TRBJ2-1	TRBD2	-	TGCAGTGCTAGATCTAGCGGGAGGACCAATGAGCAGTTCTTC	CSARSSGRTNEQFF
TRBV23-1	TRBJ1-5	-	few	TGCGCCAGCAGTCAATCTGGTCAGCCCCAGCATTTT	CASSQSGQPQHF
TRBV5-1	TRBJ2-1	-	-	TGCGCCAGCAGCCGGGACGGAGTGGACTACAATGAGCAGTTCTTC	CASSRDGVDYNEQFF
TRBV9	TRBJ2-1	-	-	TGTGCCAGCAGCGTAGCTACAGGGCTGGGAGGGGTTCTCGGTGAGCAGTTCTTC	CASSVATGLGGVLGEQFF
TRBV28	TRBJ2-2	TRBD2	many	TGTGCCGCGGCGGCGGGAGGGCGTAACACCGGGGAGCTGTTTTTT	CAAAAGGRNTGELFF
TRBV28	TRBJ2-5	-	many	TGTGCCAGCAGTATCCGATATCGCGACCAGTACTTC	CASSIRYRDQYF
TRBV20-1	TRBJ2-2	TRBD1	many	TGCAGTGCTAAGGGACAGTCGAACACCGGGGAGCTGTTTTTT	CSAKGQSNTGELFF
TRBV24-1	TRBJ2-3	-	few	TGTGCCACCAGTGATTTGCCGGGACAACCTCAGACAGATACGCAGTATTTT	CATSDLPGQPQTDTQYF
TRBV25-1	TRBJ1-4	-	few	TGTGCCAGCAGGGACGGAAGTAATGAAAAACTGTTTTTT	CASRDGSNEKLFF
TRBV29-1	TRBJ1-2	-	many	TGCAGCGCGCCTCGACAAGGCTATGGCTACACCTTC	CSAPRQGYGYTF
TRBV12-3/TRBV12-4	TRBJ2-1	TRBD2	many	TGTGCCAGCACCCATAGCGGGAGAGATCGCTACAATGAGCAGTTCTTC	CASTHSGRDRYNEQFF
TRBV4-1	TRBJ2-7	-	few	TGCGCCAGCAGCCAAGATCGGGACGGACTCCCGAGCTCCTACGAGCAGTACTTC	CASSQDRDGLPSSYEQYF
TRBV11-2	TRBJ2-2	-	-	TGTGCCAGCAGCTTAGGACTATTCATGGACACCGGGGAGCTGTTTTTT	CASSLGLFMDTGELFF
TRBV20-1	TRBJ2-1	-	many	TGCAGTGCTAGGGACAAGAGCTCCTACAATGAGCAGTTCTTC	CSARDKSSYNEQFF
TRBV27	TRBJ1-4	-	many	TGTGCCAGCAGCCCGCTTTCAGGCGCCAAACTGGAAAAACTGTTTTTT	CASSPLSGAKLEKLFF
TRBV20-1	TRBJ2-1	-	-	TGCAGTGCCCAAGGTCGGGGGTTCGGGGGTGAGCAGTTCTTC	CSAQGRGFGGEQFF
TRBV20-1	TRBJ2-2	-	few	TGCAGTGGCCGGAGAACCGGGGAGCTGTTTTTT	CSGRRTGELFF
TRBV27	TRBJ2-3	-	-	TGTGCCAGCAGTGGAACAGGGATAGATACGCAGTATTTT	CASSGTGIDTQYF
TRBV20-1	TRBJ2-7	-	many	TGCAGTGCTAGAGAACAGGGTTACGAGCAGTACTTC	CSAREQGYEQYF
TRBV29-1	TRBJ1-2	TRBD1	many	TGCAGCGTTGTCAGGGGGCCTTCTGTCTATGGCTACACCTTC	CSVVRGPSVYGYTF
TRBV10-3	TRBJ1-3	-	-	TGTGCCATCAGTCCCGGCGGGAGGTTTGGAAACACCATATATTTT	CAISPGGRFGNTIYF
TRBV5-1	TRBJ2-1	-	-	TGCGCCAGCAGCTTGGCCGATACCTACAATGAGCAGTTCTTC	CASSLADTYNEQFF
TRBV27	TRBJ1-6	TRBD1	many	TGTGCCAGCAGTTTTTCCCAGAGACAGGGAATTTTTTCACCCCTCCACTTT	CASSFSQRQGIFSPLHF
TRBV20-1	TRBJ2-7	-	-	TGCAGTGCTAGAACCGGGGGGCCGGGTGAGCAGTACTTC	CSARTGGPGEQYF
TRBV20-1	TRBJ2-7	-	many	TGCAGTGCTGAGGATGAAACCTCCTACGAGCAGTACTTC	CSAEDETSYEQYF
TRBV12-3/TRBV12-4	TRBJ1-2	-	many	TGTGCCAGCACGGCGGGAGCTTCTTATGGCTACACCTTC	CASTAGASYGYTF
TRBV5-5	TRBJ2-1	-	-	TGTGCCAGCAGCCCCTCAGGCCCCTACTCCTACAATGAGCAGTTCTTC	CASSPSGPYSYNEQFF
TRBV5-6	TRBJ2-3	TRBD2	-	TGTGCCAGCAGCTCGACCGAGCGGGGGCGGGGCACAGATACGCAGTATTTT	CASSSTERGRGTDTQYF